One T cell receptor (beta chain) is described in this entry. This sample was included in a study of T cell changes during pregnancy in multiple sclerosis. Per the germline V gene, CDR1 is KGHSH and CDR2 is LQKENI. Losses at the gene ends were 4 bases for V and 0 bases for J; bases not matched to a gene: 6. The CDR3 covers 16 residues. Sequenced by immunoSEQ multiplex PCR; TCRdb stores in-frame clones only, minus some. The data show approximately 84,000 clones, with about 94% seen just once and 2.5% held by the top ten. Sequencing used peripheral blood, obtained in the third trimester of pregnancy. This chain links TRBV18 with TRBJ1-1; 9 nucleotides align to TRBD1. This clonotype originated in a female donor with multiple sclerosis, enrolled in a pregnancy study. DNA of the CDR3: TGTGCCAGCTCACTCGGACAGGGGAGAATGAACACTGAAGCTTTCTTT. This sequence encodes CASSLGQGRMNTEAFF.